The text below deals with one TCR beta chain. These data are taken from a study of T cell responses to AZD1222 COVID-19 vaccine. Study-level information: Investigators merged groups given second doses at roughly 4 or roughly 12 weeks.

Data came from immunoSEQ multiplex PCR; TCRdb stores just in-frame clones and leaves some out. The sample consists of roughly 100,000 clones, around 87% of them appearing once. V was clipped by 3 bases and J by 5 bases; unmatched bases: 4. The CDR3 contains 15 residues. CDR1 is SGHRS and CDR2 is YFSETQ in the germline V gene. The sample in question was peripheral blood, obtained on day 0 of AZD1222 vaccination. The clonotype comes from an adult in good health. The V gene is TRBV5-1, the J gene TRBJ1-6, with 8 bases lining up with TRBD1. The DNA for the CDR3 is TGCGCCAGCAGCTCGACAGGGGCCGATAATTCACCCCTCCACTTT. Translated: CASSSTGADNSPLHF.